This T cell receptor (beta chain) was profiled in a study of T-cell reconstitution after alpha-beta-depleted transplantation in children. General study findings and limits: TCRbeta diversity was high at day 60 in some patients (a result of surviving recipient T cells and thymic progenitors).

A library of TCRbeta sequences, prepared with unique molecular identifiers, was generated. Via MiXCR, TCRdb re-called the PCR reads, giving one row per CDR3 protein. The repertoire consists of tens of thousands of distinct CDR3 sequences, with roughly 4.9% occurring once and the leading ten covering approximately 17%. The CDR3 spans 13 residues. With 5 bases removed from V and 4 bases from J, the gap between germline ends came to 7 bases. The germline V gene has CDR1 SGHRS and CDR2 YFSETQ. The table lists this clonotype with many counts. The target antigen is unknown. The receptor comes from a boy under two years old who had a stem cell transplant for acute myeloid leukemia, so the T cells may come from the graft donor. The chain is built from TRBV5-1 and TRBJ1-6; D unclear. Sequenced material: PBMCs, mostly from graft donor cells, taken 180 days after TCRalphabeta/CD19-depleted stem cell transplant. In DNA, the CDR3 is TGCGCCAGCAGTCGCATTTATAATTCACCCCTCCACTTT. This gives the protein CASSRIYNSPLHF.